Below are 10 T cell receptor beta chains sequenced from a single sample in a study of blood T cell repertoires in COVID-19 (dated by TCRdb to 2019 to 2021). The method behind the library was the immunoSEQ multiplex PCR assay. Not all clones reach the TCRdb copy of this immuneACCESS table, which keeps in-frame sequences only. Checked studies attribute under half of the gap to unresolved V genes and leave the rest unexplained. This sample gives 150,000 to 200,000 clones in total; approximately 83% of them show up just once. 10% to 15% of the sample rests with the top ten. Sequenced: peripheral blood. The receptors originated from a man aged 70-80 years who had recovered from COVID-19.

DNA for the CDR3: TGTGCCAGCAAGCGGGCCCCGGGAAATCAGCCCCAGCATTTT. It specifies CASKRAPGNQPQHF. The chain is built from TRBV6-5 and TRBJ1-5; D is unresolved. The germline CDR1 and CDR2 sequences are MNHEY and SVGAGI. V lost 7 bases and J 4 bases, leaving 14 bases between the germline ends. This CDR3 comprises 14 residues.

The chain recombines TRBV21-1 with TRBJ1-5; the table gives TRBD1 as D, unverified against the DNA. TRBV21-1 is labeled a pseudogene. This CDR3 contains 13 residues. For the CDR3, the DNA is TGTGCCAGCAGCAAAAAGGGGGACCAGCCCCAGCATTTT. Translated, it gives CASSKKGDQPQHF.

CDR3 sequence: CASSFTGEGQPQHF. The CDR3 DNA sequence: TGCGCCAGCAGCTTTACCGGGGAGGGACAGCCCCAGCATTTT. The chain joins TRBV5-1 to TRBJ1-5; D gene ambiguous. Germline assignment: CDR1 SGHRS and CDR2 YFSETQ. Trimming took 2 bases from V and 7 from J, leaving 13 bases between them. The CDR3 runs 14 residues.

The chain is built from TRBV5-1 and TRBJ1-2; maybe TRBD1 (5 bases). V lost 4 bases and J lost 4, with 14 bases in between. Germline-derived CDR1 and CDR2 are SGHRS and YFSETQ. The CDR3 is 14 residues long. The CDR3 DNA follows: TGCGCCAGCAGCCTAGGGACTCCCCTCTATGGCTACACCTTC. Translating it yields CASSLGTPLYGYTF.

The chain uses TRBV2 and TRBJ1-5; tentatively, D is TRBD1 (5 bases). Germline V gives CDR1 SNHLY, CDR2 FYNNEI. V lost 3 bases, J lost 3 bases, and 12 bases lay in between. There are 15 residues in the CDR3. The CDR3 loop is CASSEGLANNQPQHF. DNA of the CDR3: TGTGCCAGCAGTGAGGGGCTAGCGAACAATCAGCCCCAGCATTTT.

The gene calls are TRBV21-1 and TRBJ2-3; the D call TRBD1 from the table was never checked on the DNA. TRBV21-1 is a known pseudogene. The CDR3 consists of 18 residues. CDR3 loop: CASSKDRSMGWSTDTQYF. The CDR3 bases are TGTGCCAGCAGCAAGGACAGGTCGATGGGATGGAGCACAGATACGCAGTATTTT.

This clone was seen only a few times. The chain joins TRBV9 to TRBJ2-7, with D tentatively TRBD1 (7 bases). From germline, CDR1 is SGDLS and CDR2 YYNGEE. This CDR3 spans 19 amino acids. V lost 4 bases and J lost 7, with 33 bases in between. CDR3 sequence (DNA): TGTGCCAGCAGCCCCGGCGCCGGGACAGCGGGCCTCCAAAACCCTGAGCAGTACTTC. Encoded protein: CASSPGAGTAGLQNPEQYF.

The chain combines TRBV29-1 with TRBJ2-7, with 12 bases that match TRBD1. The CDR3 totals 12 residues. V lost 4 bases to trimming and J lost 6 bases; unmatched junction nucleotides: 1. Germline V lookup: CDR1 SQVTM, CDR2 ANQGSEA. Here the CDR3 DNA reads TGCAGCGTTGGGGACAGGGGGCTCGAGCAGTACTTC. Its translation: CSVGDRGLEQYF.

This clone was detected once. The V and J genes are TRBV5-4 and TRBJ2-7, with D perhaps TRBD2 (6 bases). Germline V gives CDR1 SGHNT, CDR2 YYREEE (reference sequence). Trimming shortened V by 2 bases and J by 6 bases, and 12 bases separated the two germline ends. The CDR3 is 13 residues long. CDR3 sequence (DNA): TGTGCCAGCAGCTTCGGGGGAGCCCTCGAGCAGTACTTC. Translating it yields CASSFGGALEQYF.

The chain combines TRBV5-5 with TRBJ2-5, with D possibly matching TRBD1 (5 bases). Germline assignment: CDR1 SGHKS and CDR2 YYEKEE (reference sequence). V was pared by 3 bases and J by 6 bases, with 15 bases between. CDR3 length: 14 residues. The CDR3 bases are TGTGCCAGCAGCTCTCAGGGTTTGATACAGACCCAGTACTTC. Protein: CASSSQGLIQTQYF.